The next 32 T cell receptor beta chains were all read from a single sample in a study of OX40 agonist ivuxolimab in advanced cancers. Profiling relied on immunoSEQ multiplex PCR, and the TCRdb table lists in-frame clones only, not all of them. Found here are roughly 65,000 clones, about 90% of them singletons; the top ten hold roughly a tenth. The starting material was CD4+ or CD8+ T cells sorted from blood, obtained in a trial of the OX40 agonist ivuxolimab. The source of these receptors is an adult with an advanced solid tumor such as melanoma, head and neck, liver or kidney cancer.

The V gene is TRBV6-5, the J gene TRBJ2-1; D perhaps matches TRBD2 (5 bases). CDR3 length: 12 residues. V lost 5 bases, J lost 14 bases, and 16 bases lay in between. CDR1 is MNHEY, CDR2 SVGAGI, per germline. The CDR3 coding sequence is TGTGCCAGCAGTGAAAGCGGCTCAAGGAAGTTCTTC. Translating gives CASSESGSRKFF.

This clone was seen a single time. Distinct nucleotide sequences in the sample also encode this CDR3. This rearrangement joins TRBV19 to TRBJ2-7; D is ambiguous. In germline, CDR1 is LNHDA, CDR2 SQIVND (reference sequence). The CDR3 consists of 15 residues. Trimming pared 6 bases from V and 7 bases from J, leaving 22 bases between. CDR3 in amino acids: CASSDSLGSVREQYF. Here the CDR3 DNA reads TGTGCCAGTAGCGACTCGCTTGGTTCCGTGAGAGAGCAGTACTTC.

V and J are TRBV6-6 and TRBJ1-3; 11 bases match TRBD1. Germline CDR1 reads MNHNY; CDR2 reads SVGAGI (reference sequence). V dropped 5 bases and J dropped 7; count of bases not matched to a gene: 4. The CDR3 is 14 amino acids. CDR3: CASSRTGGANTIYF. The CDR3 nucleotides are TGTGCCAGCAGTAGGACAGGGGGCGCGAACACCATATATTTT.

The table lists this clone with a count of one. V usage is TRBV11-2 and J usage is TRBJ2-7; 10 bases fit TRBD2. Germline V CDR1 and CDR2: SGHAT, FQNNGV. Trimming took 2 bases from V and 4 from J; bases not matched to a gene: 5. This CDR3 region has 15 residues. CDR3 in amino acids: CASSLTGLADYEQYF. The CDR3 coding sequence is TGTGCCAGCAGCTTAACAGGACTAGCGGATTACGAGCAGTACTTC.

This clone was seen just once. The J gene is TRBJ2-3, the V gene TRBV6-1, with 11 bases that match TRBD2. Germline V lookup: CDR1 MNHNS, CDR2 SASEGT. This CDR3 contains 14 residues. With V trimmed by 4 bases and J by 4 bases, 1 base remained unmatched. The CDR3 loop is CASSVAGGPDTQYF. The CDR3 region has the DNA TGTGCCAGCAGTGTAGCGGGAGGGCCAGATACGCAGTATTTT.

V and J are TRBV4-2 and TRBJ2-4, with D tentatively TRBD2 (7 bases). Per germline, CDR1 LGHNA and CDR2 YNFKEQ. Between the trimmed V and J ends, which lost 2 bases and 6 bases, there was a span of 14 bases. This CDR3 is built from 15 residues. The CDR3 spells CASSQQGEGGNIQYF. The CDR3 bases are TGTGCCAGCAGCCAACAAGGGGAGGGGGGAAACATTCAGTACTTC.

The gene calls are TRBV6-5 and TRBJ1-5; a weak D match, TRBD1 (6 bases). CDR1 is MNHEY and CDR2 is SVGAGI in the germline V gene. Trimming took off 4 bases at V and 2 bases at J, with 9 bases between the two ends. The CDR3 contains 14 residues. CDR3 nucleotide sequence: TGTGCCAGCAGTTCCCGGACAGGCAATCAGCCCCAGCATTTT. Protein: CASSSRTGNQPQHF.

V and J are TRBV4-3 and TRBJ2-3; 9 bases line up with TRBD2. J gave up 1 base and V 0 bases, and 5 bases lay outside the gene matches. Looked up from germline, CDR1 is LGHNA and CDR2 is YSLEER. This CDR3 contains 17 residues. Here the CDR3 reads CASSQESSGSGTDTQYF. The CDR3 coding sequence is TGCGCCAGCAGCCAAGAAAGTAGCGGGAGCGGCACAGATACGCAGTATTTT.

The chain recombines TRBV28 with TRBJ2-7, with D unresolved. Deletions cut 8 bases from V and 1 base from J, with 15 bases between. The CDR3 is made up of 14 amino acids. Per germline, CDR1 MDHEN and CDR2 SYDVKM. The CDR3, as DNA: TGTGCCAGCCTCGATAGGGCAGGATCCTACGAGCAGTACTTC. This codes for CASLDRAGSYEQYF.

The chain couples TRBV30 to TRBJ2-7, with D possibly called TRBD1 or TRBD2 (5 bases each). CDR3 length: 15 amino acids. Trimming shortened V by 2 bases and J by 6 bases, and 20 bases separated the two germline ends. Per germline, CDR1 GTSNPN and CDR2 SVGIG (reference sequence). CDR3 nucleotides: TGTGCCTGGAGTATTAGGGACCGGGGCTCGGCCGAGCAGTACTTC. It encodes CAWSIRDRGSAEQYF.

This chain's CDR3 is CSAPGNHEQYF. The CDR3 DNA follows: TGCAGTGCCCCAGGGAATCACGAGCAGTACTTC. The chain joins TRBV20-1 to TRBJ2-7; maybe TRBD1 (5 bases). This CDR3 spans 11 amino acids. V was pared by 6 bases and J by 5 bases, with 11 bases between. Germline CDR1 and CDR2: DFQATT and SNEGSKA (reference sequence).

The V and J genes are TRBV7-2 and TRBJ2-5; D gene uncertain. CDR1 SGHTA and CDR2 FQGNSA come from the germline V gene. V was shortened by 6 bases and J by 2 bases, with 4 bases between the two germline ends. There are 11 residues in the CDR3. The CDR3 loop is CASREQETQYF. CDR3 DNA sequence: TGTGCCAGCAGGGAGCAAGAGACCCAGTACTTC.

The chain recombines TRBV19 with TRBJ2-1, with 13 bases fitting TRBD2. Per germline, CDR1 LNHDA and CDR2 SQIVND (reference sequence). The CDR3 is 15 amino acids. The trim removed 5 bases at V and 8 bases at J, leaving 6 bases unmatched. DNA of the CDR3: TGTGCCAGTAGTGAGACTAGCGGGAGGCGGCATGAGCAGTTCTTC. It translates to CASSETSGRRHEQFF.

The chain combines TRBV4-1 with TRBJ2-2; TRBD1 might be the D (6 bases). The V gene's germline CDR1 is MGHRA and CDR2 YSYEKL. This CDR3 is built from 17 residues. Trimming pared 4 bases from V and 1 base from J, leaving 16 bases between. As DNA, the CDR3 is TGCGCCAGCAGCCGAGCCCCGGTGGGACAGAACACCGGGGAGCTGTTTTTT. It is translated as CASSRAPVGQNTGELFF.

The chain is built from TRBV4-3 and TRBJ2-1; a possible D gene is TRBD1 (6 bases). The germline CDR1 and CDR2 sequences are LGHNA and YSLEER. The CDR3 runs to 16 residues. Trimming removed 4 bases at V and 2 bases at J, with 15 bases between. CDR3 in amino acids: CASSRSTGEPYNEQFF. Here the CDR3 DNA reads TGCGCCAGCAGCCGGTCGACAGGAGAGCCCTACAATGAGCAGTTCTTC.

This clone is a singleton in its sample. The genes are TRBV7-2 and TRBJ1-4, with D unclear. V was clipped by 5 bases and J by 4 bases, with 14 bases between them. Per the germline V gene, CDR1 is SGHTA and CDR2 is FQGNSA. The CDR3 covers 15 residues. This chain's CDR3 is CASSPRWGFNEKLFF. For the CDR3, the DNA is TGTGCCAGCAGCCCCAGATGGGGATTTAATGAAAAACTGTTTTTT.

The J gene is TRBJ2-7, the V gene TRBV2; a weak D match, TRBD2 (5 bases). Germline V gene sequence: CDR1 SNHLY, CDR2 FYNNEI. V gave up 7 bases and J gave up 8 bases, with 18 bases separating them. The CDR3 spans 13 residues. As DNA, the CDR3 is TGTGCCAGCACCGAAGGACTCCGCCTTAAGCAGTACTTC. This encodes CASTEGLRLKQYF.

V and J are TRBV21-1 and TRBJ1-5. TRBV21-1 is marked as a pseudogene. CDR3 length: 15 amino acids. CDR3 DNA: TGTGCCAGCAGCAAATTCGGGTCAGGCCCAACGCCCCAGCATTTT. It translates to CASSKFGSGPTPQHF.

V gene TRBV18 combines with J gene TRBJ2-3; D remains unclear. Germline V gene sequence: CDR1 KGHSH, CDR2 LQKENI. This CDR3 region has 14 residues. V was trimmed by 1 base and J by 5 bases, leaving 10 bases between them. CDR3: CASSPLRVGDTQYF. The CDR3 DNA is TGTGCCAGCTCACCACTAAGAGTTGGAGATACGCAGTATTTT.

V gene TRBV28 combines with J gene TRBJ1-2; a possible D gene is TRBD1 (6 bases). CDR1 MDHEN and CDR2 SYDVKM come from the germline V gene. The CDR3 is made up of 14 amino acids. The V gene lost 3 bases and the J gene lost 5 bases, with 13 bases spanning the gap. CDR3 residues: CASSFGGARYGYTF. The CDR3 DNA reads TGTGCCAGCAGTTTCGGGGGCGCTAGATATGGCTACACCTTC.

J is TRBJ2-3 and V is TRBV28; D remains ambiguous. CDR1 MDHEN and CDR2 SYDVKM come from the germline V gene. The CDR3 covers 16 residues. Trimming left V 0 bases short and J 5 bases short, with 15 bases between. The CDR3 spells CASSLWGQRSGDTQYF. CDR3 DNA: TGTGCCAGCAGTTTATGGGGCCAGCGATCGGGAGATACGCAGTATTTT.

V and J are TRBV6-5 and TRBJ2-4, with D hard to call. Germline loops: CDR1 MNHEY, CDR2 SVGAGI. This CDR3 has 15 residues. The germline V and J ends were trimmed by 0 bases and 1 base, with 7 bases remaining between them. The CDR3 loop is CASSYSNFAKNIQYF. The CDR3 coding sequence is TGTGCCAGCAGTTACTCGAATTTTGCCAAAAACATTCAGTACTTC.

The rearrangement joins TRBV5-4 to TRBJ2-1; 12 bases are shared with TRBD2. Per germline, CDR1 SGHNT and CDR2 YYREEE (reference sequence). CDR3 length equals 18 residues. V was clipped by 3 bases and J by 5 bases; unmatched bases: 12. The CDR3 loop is CASSSGVSLAGGHNEQFF. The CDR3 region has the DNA TGTGCCAGCAGCTCCGGGGTGAGTCTAGCGGGAGGGCACAATGAGCAGTTCTTC.

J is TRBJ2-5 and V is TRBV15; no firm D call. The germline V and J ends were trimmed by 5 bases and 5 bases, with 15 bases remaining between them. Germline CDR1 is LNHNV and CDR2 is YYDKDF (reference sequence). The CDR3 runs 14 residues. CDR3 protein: CATSPRWEPETQYF. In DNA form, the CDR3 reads TGTGCCACCAGCCCTCGGTGGGAACCGGAGACCCAGTACTTC.

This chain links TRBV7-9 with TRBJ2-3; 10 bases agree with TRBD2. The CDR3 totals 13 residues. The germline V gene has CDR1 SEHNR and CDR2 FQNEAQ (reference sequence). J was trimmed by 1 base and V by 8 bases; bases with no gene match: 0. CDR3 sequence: CASGLAGTDTQYF. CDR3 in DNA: TGTGCCAGCGGACTAGCGGGCACAGATACGCAGTATTTT.

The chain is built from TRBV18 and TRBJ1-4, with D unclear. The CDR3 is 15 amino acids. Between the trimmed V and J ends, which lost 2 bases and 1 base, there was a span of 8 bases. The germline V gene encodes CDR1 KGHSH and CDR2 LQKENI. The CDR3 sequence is CASSPGLGTNEKLFF. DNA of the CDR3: TGTGCCAGCTCACCAGGATTGGGAACTAATGAAAAACTGTTTTTT.

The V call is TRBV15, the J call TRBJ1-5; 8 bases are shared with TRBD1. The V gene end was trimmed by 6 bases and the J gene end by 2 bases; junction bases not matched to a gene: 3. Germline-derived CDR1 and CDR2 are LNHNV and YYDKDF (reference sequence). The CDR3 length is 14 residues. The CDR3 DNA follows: TGTGCCACCAGGAAGACAGGGGGCAATCAGCCCCAGCATTTT. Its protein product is CATRKTGGNQPQHF.

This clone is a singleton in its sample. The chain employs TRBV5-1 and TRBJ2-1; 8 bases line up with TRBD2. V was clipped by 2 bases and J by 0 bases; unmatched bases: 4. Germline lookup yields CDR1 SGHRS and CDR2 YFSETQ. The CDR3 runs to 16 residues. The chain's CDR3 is CASSFMGTSSYNEQFF. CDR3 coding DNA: TGCGCCAGCAGCTTTATGGGGACTAGCTCCTACAATGAGCAGTTCTTC.

Written as DNA, the CDR3 is TGTGCCAGCAGCTTAGTTTACGGGAGGGGGGTAGATACGCAGTATTTT. Translation gives CASSLVYGRGVDTQYF. The V gene is TRBV11-2, the J gene TRBJ2-3; 8 bases are shared with TRBD2. This CDR3 has 16 amino acids. V shed 1 base and J 5 bases; nucleotides not matched to a gene: 8. The germline CDR1 and CDR2 sequences are SGHAT and FQNNGV.

The CDR3 nucleotides read TGTGCCAGCTCAGAGGGACAGGATAATGAAAAACTGTTTTTT. As protein: CASSEGQDNEKLFF. V is TRBV18 and J is TRBJ1-4, with 8 bases identical to TRBD1. The CDR3 has 14 residues. Trimming at V came to 5 bases and at J to 4 bases, leaving 3 bases not matched to a gene. CDR1 KGHSH and CDR2 LQKENI come from the germline V gene.

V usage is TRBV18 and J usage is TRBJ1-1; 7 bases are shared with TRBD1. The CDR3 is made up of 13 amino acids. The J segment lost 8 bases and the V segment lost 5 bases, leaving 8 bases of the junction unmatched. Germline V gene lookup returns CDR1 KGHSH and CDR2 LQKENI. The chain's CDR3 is CASSAGTALEAFF. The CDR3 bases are TGTGCCAGCTCAGCCGGGACAGCTTTAGAAGCTTTCTTT.

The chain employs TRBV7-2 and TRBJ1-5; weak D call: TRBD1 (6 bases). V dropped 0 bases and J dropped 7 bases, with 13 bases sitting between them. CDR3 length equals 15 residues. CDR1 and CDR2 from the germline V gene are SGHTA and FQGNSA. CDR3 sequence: CASSLARGGEQPQHF. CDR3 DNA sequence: TGTGCCAGCAGCTTAGCCAGGGGCGGCGAACAGCCCCAGCATTTT.